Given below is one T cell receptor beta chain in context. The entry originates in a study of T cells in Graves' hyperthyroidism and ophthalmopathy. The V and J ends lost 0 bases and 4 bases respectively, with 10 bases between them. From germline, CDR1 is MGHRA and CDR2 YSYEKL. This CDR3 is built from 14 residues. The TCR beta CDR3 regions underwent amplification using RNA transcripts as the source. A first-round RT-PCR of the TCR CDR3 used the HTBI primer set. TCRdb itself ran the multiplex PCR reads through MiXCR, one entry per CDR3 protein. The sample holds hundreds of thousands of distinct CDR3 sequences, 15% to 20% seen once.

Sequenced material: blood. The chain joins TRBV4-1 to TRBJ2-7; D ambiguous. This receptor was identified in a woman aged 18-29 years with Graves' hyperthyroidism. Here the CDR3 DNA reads TGCGCCAGCAGCCAAGATTTCGTGGGGTACGAGCAGTACTTC. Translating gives CASSQDFVGYEQYF.